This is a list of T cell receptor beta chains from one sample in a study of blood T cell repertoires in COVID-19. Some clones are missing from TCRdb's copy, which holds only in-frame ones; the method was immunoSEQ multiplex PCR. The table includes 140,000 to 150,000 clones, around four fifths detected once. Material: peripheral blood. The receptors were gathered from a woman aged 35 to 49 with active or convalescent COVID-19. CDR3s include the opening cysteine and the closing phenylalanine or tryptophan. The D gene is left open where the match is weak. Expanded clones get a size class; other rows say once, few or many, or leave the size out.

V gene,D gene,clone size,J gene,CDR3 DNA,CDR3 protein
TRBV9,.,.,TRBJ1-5,TGTGCCAGCAGCGTAGAGGCAGGGTTCAGCAATCAGCCCCAGCATTTT,CASSVEAGFSNQPQHF
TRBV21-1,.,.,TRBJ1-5,TGTGCCAGCAGCAAAGAGGACATCTGGCAGCCCCAGCATTTT,CASSKEDIWQPQHF
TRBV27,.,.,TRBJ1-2,TGTGCCAGCAGTTTTACTGGGGAGGGGAACTATGGCTACACCTTC,CASSFTGEGNYGYTF
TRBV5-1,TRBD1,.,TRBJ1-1,TGCGCCAGCAGCTGGGACAGCATGAACACTGAAGCTTTCTTT,CASSWDSMNTEAFF
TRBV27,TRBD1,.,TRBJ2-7,TGTGCCAGCAGTTATTCCGGGACAGGGTACTACGAGCAGTACTTC,CASSYSGTGYYEQYF
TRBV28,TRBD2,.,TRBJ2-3,TGTGCCAGCAGTCACGGGGGGTGGGATACGCAGTATTTT,CASSHGGWDTQYF
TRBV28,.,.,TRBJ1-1,TGTGCCAGCAACCGCCTCCGGGGGGCGAGTGGCACTGAAGCTTTCTTT,CASNRLRGASGTEAFF
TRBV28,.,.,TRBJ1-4,TGTGCCAGCCACTCAACTAATGAAAAACTGTTTTTT,CASHSTNEKLFF
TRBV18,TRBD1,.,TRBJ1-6,TGTGCCAGCTCACGAGACAGGGGGCGATCACCCCTCCACTTT,CASSRDRGRSPLHF
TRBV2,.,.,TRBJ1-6,TGTGCCAGCAGTGCGCCTGGTCAGGCAGGCTCCTATAATTCACCCCTCCACTTT,CASSAPGQAGSYNSPLHF
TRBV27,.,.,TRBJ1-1,TGTGCCAGCAGGAAAACAGGGTCGGCTGAAGCTTTCTTT,CASRKTGSAEAFF
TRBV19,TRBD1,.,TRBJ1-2,TGTGCCAGTAGCCCCGGGACAGGGGGCATCGGCTACACCTTC,CASSPGTGGIGYTF
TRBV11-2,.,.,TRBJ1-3,TGTGCCAGCAGCTTAGATTGGTTGAGCACCATATATTTT,CASSLDWLSTIYF
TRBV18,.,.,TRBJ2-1,TGTGCCAGCTCTTCAGGGGGGAATGAGCAGTTCTTC,CASSSGGNEQFF
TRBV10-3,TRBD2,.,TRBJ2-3,TGTGCCATCAGTGAGTCGACAGCGGGAGTCTCTTTGGGGAGCACAGATACGCAGTATTTT,CAISESTAGVSLGSTDTQYF
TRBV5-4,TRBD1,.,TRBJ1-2,TGTGCCAGCAGCTTCGGACAGGGGCGGCCAGGTGGCTACACCTTC,CASSFGQGRPGGYTF
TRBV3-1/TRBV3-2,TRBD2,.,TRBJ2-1,TGTGCCAGCAGCCTCCGGACTAGCGGGGACGGGCAGTTCTTC,CASSLRTSGDGQFF
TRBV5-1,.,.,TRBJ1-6,TGCGCCAGCAGCCCGACGGAGGGCCGGAATTCACCCCTCCACTTT,CASSPTEGRNSPLHF
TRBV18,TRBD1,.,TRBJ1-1,TGTGCCAGCTCTCAGGACAGGGGGTGGACTGAAGCTTTCTTT,CASSQDRGWTEAFF
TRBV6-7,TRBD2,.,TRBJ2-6,TGTGCCAGCAGTTATCTCCCTAGCGGAACGGGGGCCAACGTCCTGACTTTC,CASSYLPSGTGANVLTF
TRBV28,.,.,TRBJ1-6,TGTGCCAGCAGTTTATGGGACAGCTCCTATAATTCACCCCTCCACTTT,CASSLWDSSYNSPLHF
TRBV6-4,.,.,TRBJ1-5,TGTGCCAGCAGCGGGGAGAGCAATCAGCCCCAGCATTTT,CASSGESNQPQHF
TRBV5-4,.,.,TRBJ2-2,TGTGCCAGCAGCTTGGCGGGAGTGGGCACCGGGGAGCTGTTTTTT,CASSLAGVGTGELFF
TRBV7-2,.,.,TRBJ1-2,TGTGCCAGCAGCTCAGGGGTTGGCTACTATGGCTACACCTTC,CASSSGVGYYGYTF
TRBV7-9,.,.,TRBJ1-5,TGTGCCAGCAGCTTAAGTGCGGATCAGCCCCAGCATTTT,CASSLSADQPQHF
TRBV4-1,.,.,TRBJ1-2,TGCGCCAGCAGCCAAGACGGGGGGACACCCAATCTTCACGGCTACACCTTC,CASSQDGGTPNLHGYTF
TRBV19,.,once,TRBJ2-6,TGTGCCAGTACCCCCCACAAAGACAGCTCTGGGGCCAACGTCCTGACTTTC,CASTPHKDSSGANVLTF
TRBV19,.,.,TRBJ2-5,TGTGCCAGTAGGAAAGGACGGGGAGAGACCCAGTACTTC,CASRKGRGETQYF
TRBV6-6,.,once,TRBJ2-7,TGTGCCAGCAGCCCCGGGGGGCTCCTTACCTACGAGCAGTACTTC,CASSPGGLLTYEQYF
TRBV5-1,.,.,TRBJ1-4,TGCGCCAGCAGCCCGTCAGGGACAACTAATGAAAAACTGTTTTTT,CASSPSGTTNEKLFF
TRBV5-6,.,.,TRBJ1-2,TGTGCCAGCAGCCCTCAGGGGACGTCTGGCTACACCTTC,CASSPQGTSGYTF
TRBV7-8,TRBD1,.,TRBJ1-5,TGTGCCAGCAGCTTAGGGACAGGGGCTATCGCTCCCAGGGATAGCAATCAGCCCCAGCATTTT,CASSLGTGAIAPRDSNQPQHF
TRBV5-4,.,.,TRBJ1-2,TGTGCCAGCAGCGTACAGGACGGAGGCTACACCTTC,CASSVQDGGYTF
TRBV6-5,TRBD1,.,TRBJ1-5,TGTGCCAGCGTCGGACAGGGAGGGAATCAGCCCCAGCATTTT,CASVGQGGNQPQHF
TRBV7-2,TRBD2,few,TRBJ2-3,TGTGCCAGCAGCCCTCAACGGGAGGGCCCCACAGATACGCAGTATTTT,CASSPQREGPTDTQYF
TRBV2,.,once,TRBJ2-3,TGTGCCAGCAGTGAAGCCCAGGGCCCCGATACGCAGTATTTT,CASSEAQGPDTQYF
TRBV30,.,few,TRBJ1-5,TGTGCCTGGAGTCAGTGGGGGGACCAGCCCCAGCATTTT,CAWSQWGDQPQHF
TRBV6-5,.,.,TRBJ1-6,TGTGCCAGCATCGCGACAGCATATAATTCACCCCTCCACTTT,CASIATAYNSPLHF
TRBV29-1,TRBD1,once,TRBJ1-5,TGCAGCGTCCGACACCGCCCGGGACAGGGCAATCAGCCCCAGCATTTT,CSVRHRPGQGNQPQHF
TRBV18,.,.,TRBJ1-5,TGTGCCAGCTCACCCCCTATACAGGGAGGGGGCAATCAGCCCCAGCATTTT,CASSPPIQGGGNQPQHF
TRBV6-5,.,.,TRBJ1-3,TGTGCCAGCAGACAGGGCTGGGAGTCTGGAAACACCATATATTTT,CASRQGWESGNTIYF
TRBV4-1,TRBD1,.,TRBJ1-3,TGCGCCAGCAGCCAAGATGACAGGGGGCCAAGAAACACCATATATTTT,CASSQDDRGPRNTIYF
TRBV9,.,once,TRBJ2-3,TGTGCCAGCAGCGTAAGGGTGGGGGGGCACAGCACAGATACGCAGTATTTT,CASSVRVGGHSTDTQYF
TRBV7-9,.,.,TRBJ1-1,TGTGCCAGCAGCTCGACTCTCTCTAGCACTGAAGCTTTCTTT,CASSSTLSSTEAFF
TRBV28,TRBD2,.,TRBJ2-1,TGTGCCAGCAGTTTACTAGCGGGGAACAATGAGCAGTTCTTC,CASSLLAGNNEQFF
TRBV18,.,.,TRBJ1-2,TGTGCCAGCTCACCACCGGAGGGGCCGAATGGTGGCTACACCTTC,CASSPPEGPNGGYTF
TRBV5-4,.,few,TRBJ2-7,TGTGCCAGCAGCCGCGGCGGGGAGACAGCCCACGAGCAGTACTTC,CASSRGGETAHEQYF
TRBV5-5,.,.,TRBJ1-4,TGTGCCAGCAGTTCTAGTACGGCTAATGAAAAACTGTTTTTT,CASSSSTANEKLFF
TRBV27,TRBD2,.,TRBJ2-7,TGTGCCAGCAGTCCTAGACTAGCGGGGAGCTCCTACGAGCAGTACTTC,CASSPRLAGSSYEQYF
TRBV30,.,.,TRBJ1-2,TGTGCCTCGAGGAGGGAACGGGGTTATGGCTACACCTTC,CASRRERGYGYTF
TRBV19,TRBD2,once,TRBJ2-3,TGTGCCAGTAGCGGACTAGCGGGGACCTATACGCAGTATTTT,CASSGLAGTYTQYF
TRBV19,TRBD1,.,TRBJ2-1,TGTGCCAGTAGTATATGGGCGACAGGGCGTTACAATGAGCAGTTCTTC,CASSIWATGRYNEQFF
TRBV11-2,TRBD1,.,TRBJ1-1,TGTGCCAGCAGCGGGGACAGGGGGCGCGAGTCGGTCCCTGAAGCTTTCTTT,CASSGDRGRESVPEAFF
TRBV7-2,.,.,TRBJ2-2,TGTGCCAGCAGCCGCTCCTCTAGTAATACCGGGGAGCTGTTTTTT,CASSRSSSNTGELFF
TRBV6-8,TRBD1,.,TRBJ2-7,TGTGCCAGCACCCGTGAGAAAGTAAGACAGGGAACCTACGAGCAGTACTTC,CASTREKVRQGTYEQYF
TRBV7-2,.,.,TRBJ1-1,TGTGCCAGCAGCTTATCGGGGACTGAAGCTTTCTTT,CASSLSGTEAFF